The entry that follows covers one TCR beta chain sequence. The target antigen is unknown. These data are taken from a study of shared clonotypes between healthy human individuals. Study-wide background: Serving as donors were a couple of women and three men, whose ages spanned 18 to 49. Broader study findings: The sharing of 4% to 5.5% of naive CD4 clonotypes was seen across a handful of donors. Large depth notwithstanding, sorted-subset sequencing proved incomplete by rarefaction.

At the deep level, the assay was run. Clones were read by immunoSEQ multiplex PCR, and TCRdb kept only the in-frame ones, dropping some. The sample lists around 600,000 clones, 95% occurring once. The CDR3 extends over 14 amino acids. V was clipped by 0 bases and J by 7 bases, with 10 bases between them. CDR1 and CDR2 from the germline V gene are SNHLY and FYNNEI. As defined, naive CD8 cells were CD45RO-negative and positively selected for CCR7, with terminally differentiated effector memory CD45RA+ cells excluded. The J gene is TRBJ1-5, the V gene TRBV2; unclear D gene. Sequencing was performed on naive CD8+ T cells sorted from blood. The origin of this receptor is a woman between 25 and 40 years old in good health. CDR3 amino acids: CASSEAEYGQPQHF. The CDR3 DNA follows: TGTGCCAGCAGTGAAGCAGAGTATGGACAGCCCCAGCATTTT.